The source of this TCR beta chain is a study of blood T cell repertoires in COVID-19. The protocol was immunoSEQ multiplex PCR, while the TCRdb copy is restricted to in-frame clones and leaves out a portion. The sample holds just over 650,000 clones, just under 90% seen once. This clone has more than one count but fewer than ten. The CDR3 runs 15 residues. Germline CDR1 and CDR2: MNHEY and SVGAGI. V shed 5 bases and J shed 0 bases, with 13 bases lying between them. What was sequenced was peripheral blood. V usage is TRBV6-5 and J usage is TRBJ1-1; D remains ambiguous. The sequence was collected from a woman aged 18-35 years with acute or convalescent COVID-19. In DNA, the CDR3 is TGTGCCAGCAGTACCTGGCCACCATTGAACACTGAAGCTTTCTTT. Its translation: CASSTWPPLNTEAFF.